The clone carrying this TCR beta chain was picked up a small number of times. Trimming left V 6 bases short and J 2 bases short, with 10 bases between. CDR1 is WSHSY and CDR2 is SAAADI in the germline V gene. The CDR3 runs to 14 residues. These data originate in a study of human T cells and chemical hapten exposure. Specified time point: healthy volunteer bleed at 2 weeks. Unfractionated whole blood was the source from which total RNA was extracted. Unique molecular identifiers were affixed to discrete cDNA molecules within the library. Study processing details: The number of TCRs in each sample had a median of about 96,000 and spanned about 23,224 to 690,600. From the RACE reads, TCRdb called clonotypes with MiXCR, one entry per CDR3 protein. What appears here as the V and J calls and clone size reflects TCRdb's work, not the paper's. Of about 47,000 distinct CDR3 sequences in the sample, roughly 4.2% were seen once.

The clonotype originates from a human donor in good health. Some clones in this sample may be carry-over from other donors' samples. This sequence joins TRBV10-2 and TRBJ2-2; tentatively, D is TRBD1 (6 bases). Material: whole blood. This CDR3 reads CASRPTGNTGELFF. CDR3 bases: TGCGCCAGCAGGCCGACAGGCAACACCGGGGAGCTGTTTTTT.